This TCR beta chain was documented in a study of memory CD4+ T cells and cytomegalovirus serostatus. Background on the study: Healthy Belgian adult donors included nine or ten CMV-positive and some 25 CMV-negative people.

The sort gate was single viable CD3+CD4+CD8-CD45RO+ cells for memory CD4+ T cells. Donors' CMV status reflects serum IgG against pp150, pp28, p38, p52. After thawing, CD4+ T cells were positively selected. Germline CDR1 and CDR2: LNHDA and SQIVND (reference sequence). The length of the CDR3 is 14 residues. The ends were cut back, 10 bases at V and 6 bases at J, with 19 bases in the middle. This clone was seen a handful of times. The antigen is undetermined. The data were produced by immunoSEQ multiplex PCR, yet TCRdb's version contains in-frame clones alone and is incomplete. This sample has about 27,000 clones; about 76% occur once, and the top ten carry 0.85% to 1.2%. Study conclusions and caveats: Median bootstrapped AUC for CMV status was about 0.96 originally, approximately 0.91 US-trained.

This chain links TRBV19 with TRBJ1-3, with TRBD1 as a possible D gene (5 bases). Sequenced material: memory CD4+ T cells from blood. This TCR was recovered from an adult in good health and CMV-seronegative. CDR3: CATNSRDRTNTIYF. CDR3 nucleotides: TGTGCCACTAACTCGCGGGACCGAACAAACACCATATATTTT.